This T cell receptor beta chain was documented in a study of blood T cell repertoires in COVID-19. Study information: Sites across the United States, Italy and Spain contributed samples from acute and convalescent COVID-19. PBMCs, B-cell-depleted T cells, or T cells provided the cDNA or gDNA that made up the material.

Under the authors' procedure: It was from reference gene primer amplification that nucleated cell counts were estimated. The repertoire was sequenced with immunoSEQ multiplex PCR; TCRdb's copy has only in-frame clones and lacks some. V, J and clone size reflect that table, while D and trimming were determined from the DNA. The data contain approximately 400,000 clones, around 84% of them singletons. Unmatched junction bases numbered 5, after V lost 4 bases and J lost 7 bases. There are 13 residues in the CDR3. Looked up from germline, CDR1 is SGHNT and CDR2 is YYREEE (reference sequence). The clonotype was recovered from a human donor with acute or convalescent COVID-19. The donor label of this sample is uncertain. Sequenced material: peripheral blood. The V call is TRBV5-4, the J call TRBJ2-1; 7 bases agree with TRBD2. The CDR3 coding sequence is TGTGCCAGCAGCCCGGGGGGAAGGAATGAGCAGTTCTTC. Its translation is CASSPGGRNEQFF.